Below, 16 T cell receptor beta chains from the same sample are listed, as sequenced in a study of CD4 T cells in relation to SARS-CoV-2 and coronaviruses. Sequencing used immunoSEQ multiplex PCR; TCRdb keeps in-frame clones, though not all of them. The sample has about 38,000 clones, around nine tenths seen once. The sample taken for sequencing was memory CD4+ T cells from PBMCs. The receptor set was obtained from an adult with COVID-19.

With respect to this clone: The CDR3 does not close with the conserved phenylalanine or tryptophan, likely indicating a read error. The limits of the CDR3 on the DNA are not certain, so only TCRdb's listed CDR3 is given. This sequence joins TRBV21-1 and TRBJ1-4; the D call in the table, TRBD1, was not verified against the DNA. TRBV21-1 is reported as a pseudogene. From its first to its last residue, the CDR3 has 13 amino acids. CDR3 sequence reads: CASSRLLFRARSC.

Written as DNA, the CDR3 is TGTGCCATCAGCCCGTCCAGGAACACAGATACGCAGTATTTT. It is translated as CAISPSRNTDTQYF. The chain uses TRBV10-3 and TRBJ2-3; no firm D call. The CDR3 contains 14 residues. V gave up 6 bases and J gave up 2 bases, with 12 bases separating them. CDR1 is ENHRY and CDR2 is SYGVKD in the germline V gene.

This chain links TRBV6-5 with TRBJ1-2; tentative D call: TRBD1 (6 bases). V was cut by 6 bases and J by 1 base, with 9 bases left in between. The CDR3 runs to 13 residues. CDR1 is MNHEY, CDR2 SVGAGI, per germline. The CDR3 nucleotides read TGTGCCAGCAGCAGGGACAATAACTATGGCTACACCTTC. As protein: CASSRDNNYGYTF.

The chain has TRBV6-4 and TRBJ2-7, with 8 bases that match TRBD2. Unmatched junction bases numbered 3, after V lost 2 bases and J lost 0 bases. The CDR3 consists of 15 residues. Germline V CDR1 and CDR2: MRHNA, SNTAGT. The CDR3 nucleotides are TGTGCCAGCAGTGACCTTAGCGGGACCTCCTACGAGCAGTACTTC. This encodes CASSDLSGTSYEQYF.

This chain links TRBV29-1 with TRBJ1-1; weak D call: TRBD1 (5 bases). The CDR3 runs to 12 residues. V shed 8 bases and J shed 1 base, with 11 bases lying between them. CDR1 SQVTM and CDR2 ANQGSEA come from the germline V gene. The CDR3 coding sequence is TGCAGCTCCCATCAGGGGAACACTGAAGCTTTCTTT. Translating gives CSSHQGNTEAFF. The whole variable domain, remainder taken from reference TRBV29-1 and TRBJ1-1, is SAVISQKPSRDICQRGTSLTIQCQVDSQVTMMFWYRQQPGQSLTLIATANQGSEATYESGFVIDKFPISRPNLTFSTLTVSNMSPEDSSIYLCSSHQGNTEAFFGQGTRLTVV.

This chain joins TRBV6-5 and TRBJ2-1; TRBD2 aligns across 7 bases. The germline gives CDR1 MNHEY, CDR2 SVGAGI. The J segment lost 5 bases and the V segment lost 5 bases, leaving 6 bases of the junction unmatched. This CDR3 region has 14 residues. CDR3 residues: CASSRLAINNEQFF. In DNA, the CDR3 is TGTGCCAGCAGTCGACTAGCAATCAACAATGAGCAGTTCTTC.

V usage is TRBV19 and J usage is TRBJ1-2; D possibly corresponds to TRBD1 (6 bases). Germline lookup yields CDR1 LNHDA and CDR2 SQIVND (reference sequence). The CDR3 totals 13 residues. Trimming left V 5 bases short and J 7 bases short, with 14 bases between. The DNA for the CDR3 is TGTGCCAGTAGTCGGGACCAGGGGTTTGGCTACACCTTC. Its translation: CASSRDQGFGYTF. Using reference TRBV19 and TRBJ1-2 for the parts outside the CDR3, the full variable domain is DGGITQSPKYLFRKEGQNVTLSCEQNLNHDAMYWYRQDPGQGLRLIYYSQIVNDFQKGDIAEGYSVSREKKESFPLTVTSAQKNPTAFYLCASSRDQGFGYTFGSGTRLTVV.

The gene calls are TRBV6-4 and TRBJ1-2; unclear D gene. This CDR3 contains 13 residues. CDR1 and CDR2 from the germline V gene are MRHNA and SNTAGT. The V and J ends lost 4 bases and 7 bases respectively, with 13 bases between them. CDR3: CASSAALYSGYTF. CDR3 in DNA: TGTGCCAGCAGTGCGGCTTTGTATAGTGGCTACACCTTC.

CDR3 coding DNA: TGTGCCAGCAGCTTGGGGCCAGATTACGAGCAGTACTTC. Translated: CASSLGPDYEQYF. The chain carries TRBV5-4 and TRBJ2-7; D not resolved. Per the germline V gene, CDR1 is SGHNT and CDR2 is YYREEE (reference sequence). The CDR3 sequence is 13 residues long. Trimming removed 0 bases from V and 4 bases from J, with 8 bases in between. The variable domain in full, with the rest retrieved from reference TRBV5-4 and TRBJ2-7, is ETGVTQSPTHLIKTRGQQVTLRCSSQSGHNTVSWYQQALGQGPQFIFQYYREEENGRGNFPPRFSGLQFPNYSSELNVNALELDDSALYLCASSLGPDYEQYFGPGTRLTVT.

This chain uses TRBV27 with TRBJ2-6; D is ambiguous. The germline V gene has CDR1 MNHEY and CDR2 SMNVEV (reference sequence). The length of the CDR3 is 13 residues. Deletions cut 4 bases from V and 2 bases from J, with 3 bases between. CDR3 protein: CASSSTGANVLTF. The DNA for the CDR3 is TGTGCCAGCAGTTCCACTGGGGCCAACGTCCTGACTTTC.

The chain recombines TRBV7-8 with TRBJ1-5; a weak D match, TRBD1 (6 bases). V was clipped by 5 bases and J by 1 base, with 18 bases between them. CDR1 is SGHVS, CDR2 FQNEAQ, per germline. The CDR3 contains 17 residues. The CDR3 DNA sequence: TGTGCCAGCAGCCCCGATTCCGGGGGCTTGAGCAATCAGCCCCAGCATTTT. Its translation: CASSPDSGGLSNQPQHF.

V is TRBV3-1 (or the pseudogene TRBV3-2) and J is TRBJ2-3, with TRBD2 as a possible D gene (5 bases). The V end was cut by 3 bases, the J end by 0 bases, with 10 bases between. CDR3 length: 15 amino acids. The V gene's germline CDR1 is LGHDT and CDR2 YNNKEL (reference sequence). The CDR3 region is CASSHLSVSTDTQYF. In DNA form, the CDR3 reads TGTGCCAGCAGCCACCTTAGCGTAAGCACAGATACGCAGTATTTT.

The V and J genes are TRBV9 and TRBJ2-5; D is perhaps TRBD2 (5 bases). The CDR3 is made up of 13 amino acids. Germline CDR1 SGDLS, CDR2 YYNGEE. Trimming removed 0 bases from V and 5 bases from J, with 8 bases in between. CDR3 sequence: CASSVGGWETQYF. The CDR3 nucleotides are TGTGCCAGCAGCGTAGGAGGGTGGGAGACCCAGTACTTC.

V is TRBV11-2 and J is TRBJ1-5; the match to TRBD1 covers 8 bases. Germline V gene sequence: CDR1 SGHAT, CDR2 FQNNGV. V shed 2 bases, J shed 2 bases, and the junction held 2 bases outside the gene matches. The CDR3 consists of 15 residues. The CDR3 DNA reads as TGTGCCAGCAGCTTACCGGACAGGGGCAATCAGCCCCAGCATTTT. Protein: CASSLPDRGNQPQHF.

The V and J genes are TRBV7-9 and TRBJ2-3, with D perhaps matching TRBD1 (6 bases). Looked up from germline, CDR1 is SEHNR and CDR2 is FQNEAQ (reference sequence). The CDR3 is made up of 16 amino acids. V was trimmed by 6 bases and J by 0 bases, leaving 16 bases between them. DNA of the CDR3: TGTGCCAGCAGTTCTCCCCAGGGGCTAAGCACAGATACGCAGTATTTT. It encodes CASSSPQGLSTDTQYF.

The chain has TRBV7-2 and TRBJ2-7; TRBD2 matches at 9 bases. CDR1 is SGHTA, CDR2 FQGNSA, per germline. The J segment lost 2 bases and the V segment lost 2 bases, leaving 4 bases of the junction unmatched. CDR3 length: 15 residues. CDR3 coding DNA: TGTGCCAGCAGCTTATCTAGCGGGGCGGCCTACGAGCAGTACTTC. This codes for CASSLSSGAAYEQYF.